This passage covers 23 T cell receptor beta chains from one sample sequenced in a study of T-cell memory formation after mild COVID-19. Each CDR3 protein gets one entry after TCRdb re-called the 5' RACE reads with MiXCR. The table has 300,000 to 350,000 distinct CDR3 sequences, roughly a fifth seen once. The sequencing input was PBMCs or a T cell subset sorted from them (not recorded which). The source is a man younger than 35 who had mild COVID-19 (a few samples of this study predate the infection). Cell type and time point are not known.

The V call is TRBV7-9, the J call TRBJ2-1, with 8 bases identical to TRBD2. Per germline, CDR1 SEHNR and CDR2 FQNEAQ (reference sequence). J lost 9 bases, V lost 5 bases, and 12 bases had no gene match. This CDR3 region has 15 residues. CDR3: CASSAPERGRSEQFF. CDR3 bases: TGTGCCAGCAGCGCCCCTGAGCGGGGGAGGAGTGAGCAGTTCTTC.

V is TRBV4-3 and J is TRBJ2-3; 12 positions agree with TRBD2. This CDR3 region has 16 residues. V lost 1 base to trimming and J lost 9 bases; unmatched junction nucleotides: 8. Germline loops: CDR1 LGHNA, CDR2 YSLEER. CDR3 bases: TGCGCCAGCAGCCAAGTCTGGCTAGCGGGGGGGCCAACGCAGTATTTT. It specifies CASSQVWLAGGPTQYF.

This chain uses TRBV12-3 or TRBV12-4 with TRBJ1-2; a possible D gene is TRBD1 (5 bases). This CDR3 region has 15 residues. V was shortened by 2 bases and J by 3 bases, with 13 bases between the two germline ends. Written as DNA, the CDR3 is TGTGCCAGCAGTTTACAAGGGGCGGGTGACTATGGCTACACCTTC. Its translation: CASSLQGAGDYGYTF.

V usage is TRBV27 and J usage is TRBJ2-2, with TRBD2 matching 10 bases. The ends lost 7 bases at V and 7 bases at J; junction bases unmatched: 6. CDR3 size: 14 residues. Germline assignment: CDR1 MNHEY and CDR2 SMNVEV (reference sequence). The CDR3 DNA sequence: TGTGCCAGCAACCTAGCGGGGGAGGGCGGGGAGCTGTTTTTT. Its translation: CASNLAGEGGELFF.

The V call is TRBV6-2 or TRBV6-3, the J call TRBJ2-7, with D tentatively TRBD1 (5 bases). V gave up 2 bases and J gave up 0 bases, with 17 bases separating them. Germline V gene lookup returns CDR1 MNHEY and CDR2 SVGEGT. The CDR3 is 17 amino acids. The CDR3 spells CASSYLLGQPLSYEQYF. CDR3 nucleotide sequence: TGTGCCAGCAGTTACCTTCTGGGGCAGCCTCTCTCCTACGAGCAGTACTTC.

The sample holds a few counts of this clonotype. The chain is built from TRBV4-3 and TRBJ2-1, with D perhaps being TRBD1 or TRBD2 (5 bases each). V was cut by 4 bases and J by 6 bases, with 16 bases left in between. CDR3 length: 15 residues. The germline V gene encodes CDR1 LGHNA and CDR2 YSLEER. The CDR3 DNA sequence: TGCGCCAGCAGCCCACGGGACCTCGTCGGCAATGAGCAGTTCTTC. Translated, it gives CASSPRDLVGNEQFF.

The table lists this clonotype with a few counts. The gene calls are TRBV7-8 and TRBJ2-7, with TRBD1 matching 7 bases. V lost 5 bases to trimming and J lost 4 bases; unmatched junction nucleotides: 8. The germline gives CDR1 SGHVS, CDR2 FQNEAQ. The CDR3 extends over 14 amino acids. CDR3 residues: CASSKGTVQYEQYF. The CDR3 DNA follows: TGTGCCAGCAGCAAAGGGACAGTACAATACGAGCAGTACTTC.

This clonotype has just a few counts. In nucleotides, the CDR3 is TGCGCCAGCAGCGGGGCCGGGGGGCCCACAGATACGCAGTATTTT. Its protein product is CASSGAGGPTDTQYF. The genes are TRBV5-1 and TRBJ2-3; weak D call: TRBD2 (7 bases). The V end lost 4 bases, the J end lost 2 bases, and 14 bases lay between the germline ends. The germline V gene encodes CDR1 SGHRS and CDR2 YFSETQ. This CDR3 has 15 residues.

This clonotype showed up many times. The V and J genes are TRBV15 and TRBJ1-1; the D gene is possibly TRBD1 (6 bases). The length of the CDR3 is 14 residues. Germline CDR1 LNHNV, CDR2 YYDKDF (reference sequence). The V end was cut by 8 bases, the J end by 5 bases, with 18 bases between. The CDR3 spells CATGSGARGTEAFF. The CDR3 coding sequence is TGTGCCACCGGCTCAGGGGCCCGGGGAACTGAAGCTTTCTTT. Full variable domain (outside the CDR3, taken from reference TRBV15 and TRBJ1-1): DAMVIQNPRYQVTQFGKPVTLSCSQTLNHNVMYWYQQKSSQAPKLLFHYYDKDFNNEADTPDNFQSRRPNTSFCFLDIRSPGLGDTAMYLCATGSGARGTEAFFGQGTRLTVV.

Ten or more counts support this clonotype. The genes are TRBV9 and TRBJ2-1; D is ambiguous. Germline V gene lookup returns CDR1 SGDLS and CDR2 YYNGEE. V was clipped by 2 bases and J by 8 bases, with 11 bases between them. The CDR3 is 13 residues long. The CDR3 DNA reads TGTGCCAGCAGCGTGGAAGGACGGGATGAGCAGTTCTTC. Translating gives CASSVEGRDEQFF.

This clonotype was detected ten times or more. V gene TRBV7-2 combines with J gene TRBJ1-5; 8 bases map to TRBD1. J gave up 3 bases and V 5 bases, and 3 bases lay outside the gene matches. The CDR3 extends over 14 amino acids. Germline CDR1 and CDR2: SGHTA and FQGNSA. The CDR3 DNA follows: TGTGCCAGCAGCCCGGACAGGGCCAATCAGCCCCAGCATTTT. Translated, it gives CASSPDRANQPQHF.

This clonotype was seen just once. The chain is built from TRBV12-3 or TRBV12-4 and TRBJ2-3; TRBD1 might be the D (6 bases). V gave up 3 bases and J gave up 3 bases, with 13 bases separating them. The CDR3 has 15 residues. The CDR3 DNA follows: TGTGCCAGCAGTTTGTGGCAGGGGAGTACAGATACGCAGTATTTT. This translates into CASSLWQGSTDTQYF.

The CDR3 spells CASSPTGAEAFF. As DNA, the CDR3 is TGTGCCAGTAGCCCGACAGGGGCTGAAGCTTTCTTT. V is TRBV19 and J is TRBJ1-1; 8 bases line up with TRBD1. After removal of 6 bases from V and 6 bases from J, the junction contained 3 bases not matched to a gene. The CDR3 covers 12 residues. CDR1 LNHDA and CDR2 SQIVND come from the germline V gene (reference sequence).

The chain carries TRBV4-3 and TRBJ2-5, with D tentatively TRBD2 (6 bases). Germline CDR1 reads LGHNA; CDR2 reads YSLEER. The CDR3 spans 13 residues. Trimming left V 0 bases short and J 7 bases short, with 9 bases between. The CDR3 is CASSQEQEGTQYF. The DNA of the CDR3 is TGCGCCAGCAGCCAAGAACAGGAGGGGACCCAGTACTTC.

The chain combines TRBV7-9 with TRBJ2-7; TRBD1 agrees at 8 bases. Germline V CDR1 and CDR2: SEHNR, FQNEAQ (reference sequence). The CDR3 is 15 amino acids. The junction had 6 bases not matched to a gene; V was cut back by 3 bases and J by 2 bases. CDR3 region: CASSFGRGPPYEQYF. CDR3 nucleotide sequence: TGTGCCAGCAGCTTCGGCAGGGGGCCTCCCTACGAGCAGTACTTC.

V usage is TRBV2 and J usage is TRBJ1-1; 12 nucleotides match TRBD1. This CDR3 is 13 amino acids long. Germline V gene data show CDR1 as SNHLY and CDR2 as FYNNEI. Trimming removed 11 bases from V and 4 bases from J; junction bases left unmatched: 5. CDR3 sequence: CAGAGQGATEAFF. In DNA form, the CDR3 reads TGTGCCGGCGCGGGACAGGGGGCCACTGAAGCTTTCTTT.

The chain combines TRBV5-4 with TRBJ2-2; D is perhaps TRBD1 or TRBD2 (5 bases each). The V gene's germline CDR1 is SGHNT and CDR2 YYREEE (reference sequence). Trimming shortened V by 1 base and J by 4 bases, and 14 bases separated the two germline ends. This CDR3 region has 16 residues. CDR3 bases: TGTGCCAGCAGCTTGAGAGGGGTTGGGGGCACCGGGGAGCTGTTTTTT. This translates into CASSLRGVGGTGELFF.

This chain joins TRBV7-6 and TRBJ1-6; 10 nucleotides match TRBD1. The CDR3 extends over 15 amino acids. Per the germline V gene, CDR1 is SGHVS and CDR2 is FNYEAQ. V shed 2 bases and J 6 bases; nucleotides not matched to a gene: 1. The CDR3 region has the DNA TGTGCCAGCAGCTTACGACAGGGGGCTAATTCACCCCTCCACTTT. The encoded protein is CASSLRQGANSPLHF.

This clonotype was counted a few times. The V gene is TRBV4-1, the J gene TRBJ1-5, with D perhaps matching TRBD1 (6 bases). V was pared by 0 bases and J by 5 bases, with 14 bases between. Per the germline V gene, CDR1 is MGHRA and CDR2 is YSYEKL. The CDR3 covers 16 residues. The CDR3 is CASSQERGAGDQPQHF. The CDR3 nucleotides are TGCGCCAGCAGCCAAGAACGGGGGGCGGGTGATCAGCCCCAGCATTTT.

The V and J genes are TRBV4-2 and TRBJ1-1; D may be TRBD1 (5 bases). CDR1 is LGHNA and CDR2 is YNFKEQ in the germline V gene. The V gene lost 0 bases and the J gene lost 2 bases, with 13 bases spanning the gap. The CDR3 covers 16 residues. The CDR3 spells CASSQDWTSQNTEAFF. In DNA, the CDR3 is TGTGCCAGCAGCCAAGACTGGACAAGCCAAAACACTGAAGCTTTCTTT.

The CDR3 is CASTRRQGTTDTQYF. CDR3 nucleotides: TGTGCCAGCACCAGACGACAGGGCACTACAGATACGCAGTATTTT. This sequence joins TRBV12-3 or TRBV12-4 and TRBJ2-3; 7 bases align to TRBD1. Losses at the gene ends were 7 bases for V and 3 bases for J; bases not matched to a gene: 10. CDR3 length: 15 amino acids.

This clonotype was counted once. A clone one base away is much larger, so this may be a read error. The chain uses TRBV6-2 or TRBV6-3 and TRBJ1-2; 7 bases are a match to TRBD1. The CDR3 extends over 13 amino acids. V dropped 4 bases and J dropped 2; count of bases not matched to a gene: 1. Germline loops: CDR1 MNHEY, CDR2 SVGEGT. The chain's CDR3 is CASSFRGNYGYTF. CDR3 DNA sequence: TGTGCCAGCAGTTTCAGGGGGAACTATGGCTACACCTTC.

This clonotype was detected a few times. CDR3 bases: TGTGCCAGCAGCGGACGGGACGCCTACGAGCAGTACTTC. Translation gives CASSGRDAYEQYF. The chain is built from TRBV7-6 and TRBJ2-7; D may be TRBD1 or TRBD2 (5 bases each). Trimming took off 5 bases at V and 2 bases at J, with 10 bases between the two ends. There are 13 residues in the CDR3. Germline loops: CDR1 SGHVS, CDR2 FNYEAQ. Variable domain in full (rest from reference TRBV7-6 and TRBJ2-7): GAGVSQSPRYKVTKRGQDVALRCDPISGHVSLYWYRQALGQGPEFLTYFNYEAQQDKSGLPNDRFSAERPEGSISTLTIQRTEQRDSAMYRCASSGRDAYEQYFGPGTRLTVT.